This T cell receptor beta chain emerged from a study of blood T cell repertoires in COVID-19. Turning to the study itself: From the United States, Italy and Spain came samples of acute and convalescent COVID-19. PBMCs, B-cell-depleted T cells, or T cells provided the cDNA or gDNA that made up the material.

The assay was immunoSEQ multiplex PCR, and TCRdb's table has in-frame clones only and misses some. The sample carries about 320,000 clones, roughly 89% recorded once. Trimming cost V 3 bases and J 4 bases; bases outside gene matches: 12. Germline lookup yields CDR1 MGHDK and CDR2 SYGVNS. The CDR3 totals 17 residues. This clone was observed once. What was sequenced was PBMCs or T cells enriched from blood (not recorded which). The sequence was collected from a man in his sixties who had recovered from COVID-19. The J gene is TRBJ2-5, the V gene TRBV25-1, with 9 bases fitting TRBD2. CDR3 protein: CASSEGRLAVWGETQYF. The CDR3 DNA sequence: TGTGCCAGCAGTGAGGGCCGACTAGCGGTTTGGGGAGAGACCCAGTACTTC.